Listed here are 7 T cell receptor beta chains from one sample, sequenced in a study of blood T cell repertoires in COVID-19. TCRdb keeps only in-frame clones here, not all; method: immunoSEQ multiplex PCR. The table includes a few hundred thousand clones, 87% detected once. Material for sequencing was PBMCs or T cells enriched from blood (not recorded which). The origin of the receptors is a man aged 25-45 years in a cohort exposed to, infected with or recovered from COVID-19 (not recorded which).

The V and J genes are TRBV24-1 and TRBJ2-3; a possible D gene is TRBD1 (7 bases). The CDR3 length is 14 residues. The V gene lost 5 bases and the J gene lost 4 bases, with 12 bases spanning the gap. The germline V gene has CDR1 KGHDR and CDR2 SFDVKD. CDR3: CATSVEGASDTQYF. For the CDR3, the DNA is TGTGCCACCAGTGTGGAGGGGGCATCAGATACGCAGTATTTT.

The chain has TRBV5-4 and TRBJ1-1; 7 nucleotides match TRBD1. The germline V gene encodes CDR1 SGHNT and CDR2 YYREEE (reference sequence). The V segment lost 4 bases and the J segment 6 bases; nucleotides outside the gene matches: 6. CDR3 length equals 13 residues. CDR3 residues: CASSPGGSAEAFF. In DNA, the CDR3 is TGTGCCAGCAGCCCAGGGGGTAGTGCTGAAGCTTTCTTT.

The genes are TRBV5-1 and TRBJ1-1; D is possibly TRBD1 (6 bases). CDR1 SGHRS and CDR2 YFSETQ come from the germline V gene. There are 13 residues in the CDR3. Trimming cost V 4 bases and J 6 bases, with 13 bases left between them. CDR3 loop: CASSQGGVAEAFF. CDR3 DNA: TGCGCCAGCAGCCAAGGGGGGGTCGCTGAAGCTTTCTTT. Full variable domain (outside the CDR3, taken from reference TRBV5-1 and TRBJ1-1): KAGVTQTPRYLIKTRGQQVTLSCSPISGHRSVSWYQQTPGQGLQFLFEYFSETQRNKGNFPGRFSGRQFSNSRSEMNVSTLELGDSALYLCASSQGGVAEAFFGQGTRLTVV.

The rearrangement joins TRBV7-3 to TRBJ2-1; D call uncertain. The V gene's germline CDR1 is SGHTA and CDR2 FQGTGA. The ends were cut back, 2 bases at V and 10 bases at J, with 12 bases in the middle. CDR3 length equals 13 residues. The CDR3 DNA is TGTGCCAGCAGCTTATATCGAAACACAGAGCAGTTCTTC. It encodes CASSLYRNTEQFF.

The gene calls are TRBV28 and TRBJ1-2; no firm D call. The CDR3 length is 14 residues. V dropped 3 bases and J dropped 5 bases, with 13 bases sitting between them. Germline assignment: CDR1 MDHEN and CDR2 SYDVKM. The CDR3 reads CASSFGREAYGYTF. CDR3 in DNA: TGTGCCAGCAGTTTTGGCAGAGAGGCTTATGGCTACACCTTC.

This rearrangement joins TRBV28 to TRBJ2-5; 11 bases are shared with TRBD1. After removal of 4 bases from V and 0 bases from J, the junction contained 7 bases not matched to a gene. This CDR3 contains 17 residues. The germline gives CDR1 MDHEN, CDR2 SYDVKM. The CDR3 DNA reads TGTGCCAGCAGTTGGGGGACAGGGGGGTCGTACCAAGAGACCCAGTACTTC. The encoded protein is CASSWGTGGSYQETQYF.

This chain connects TRBV10-3 to TRBJ1-2; no clear D gene. The germline V gene has CDR1 ENHRY and CDR2 SYGVKD. The V end was cut by 3 bases, the J end by 2 bases, with 10 bases between. CDR3 length: 14 amino acids. The CDR3 spells CAISDVGTNYGYTF. The DNA of the CDR3 is TGTGCCATCAGTGACGTTGGCACCAACTATGGCTACACCTTC.